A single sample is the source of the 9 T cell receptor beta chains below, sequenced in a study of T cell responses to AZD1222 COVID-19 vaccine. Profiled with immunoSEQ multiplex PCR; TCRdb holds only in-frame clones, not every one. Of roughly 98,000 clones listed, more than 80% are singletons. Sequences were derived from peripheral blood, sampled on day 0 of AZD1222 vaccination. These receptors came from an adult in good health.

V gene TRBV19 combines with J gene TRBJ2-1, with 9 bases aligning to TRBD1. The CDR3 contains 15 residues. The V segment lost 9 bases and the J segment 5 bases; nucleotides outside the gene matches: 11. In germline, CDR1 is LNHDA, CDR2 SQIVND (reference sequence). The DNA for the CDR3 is TGTGCCAGCGGGACAGGGCGGGAGATCCACAATGAGCAGTTCTTC. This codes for CASGTGREIHNEQFF.

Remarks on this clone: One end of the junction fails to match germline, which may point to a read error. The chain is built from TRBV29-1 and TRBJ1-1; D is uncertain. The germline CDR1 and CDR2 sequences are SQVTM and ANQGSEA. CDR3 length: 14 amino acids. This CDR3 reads CRVAAFLGGTEAFF. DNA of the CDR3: TGCAGGGTTGCTGCCTTTCTGGGTGGAACTGAAGCTTTCTTT.

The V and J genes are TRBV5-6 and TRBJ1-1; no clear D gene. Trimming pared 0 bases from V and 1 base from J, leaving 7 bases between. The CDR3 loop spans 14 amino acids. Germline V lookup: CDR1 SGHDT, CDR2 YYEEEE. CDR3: CASSLGRKNTEAFF. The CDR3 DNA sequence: TGTGCCAGCAGCTTGGGAAGGAAGAACACTGAAGCTTTCTTT.

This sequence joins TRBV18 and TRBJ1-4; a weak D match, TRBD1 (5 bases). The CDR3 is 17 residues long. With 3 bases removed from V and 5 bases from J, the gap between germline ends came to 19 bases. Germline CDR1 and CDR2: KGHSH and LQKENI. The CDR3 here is CASSPNAGFKENEKLFF. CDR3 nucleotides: TGTGCCAGCTCACCCAACGCAGGGTTTAAGGAGAATGAAAAACTGTTTTTT.

CDR3: CASSLEGRGYGYTF. Written as DNA, the CDR3 is TGTGCCAGCAGTTTGGAGGGAAGAGGGTATGGCTACACCTTC. This rearrangement joins TRBV28 to TRBJ1-2; D not certain. The germline V gene has CDR1 MDHEN and CDR2 SYDVKM. The CDR3 sequence is 14 residues long. Trimming left V 3 bases short and J 5 bases short, with 13 bases between.

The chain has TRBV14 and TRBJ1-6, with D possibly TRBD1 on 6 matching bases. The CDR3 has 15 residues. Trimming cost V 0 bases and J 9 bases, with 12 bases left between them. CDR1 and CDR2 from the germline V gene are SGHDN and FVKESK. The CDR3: CASSQEQGGGSPLHF. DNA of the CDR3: TGTGCCAGCAGCCAAGAGCAGGGAGGGGGTTCACCCCTCCACTTT.

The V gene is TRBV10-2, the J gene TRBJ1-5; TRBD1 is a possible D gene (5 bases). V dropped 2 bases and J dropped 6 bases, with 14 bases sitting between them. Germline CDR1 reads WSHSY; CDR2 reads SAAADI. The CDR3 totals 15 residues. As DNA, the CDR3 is TGCGCCAGCAGTGAGAGGGGCGGTTTCGGTCAGCCCCAGCATTTT. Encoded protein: CASSERGGFGQPQHF.

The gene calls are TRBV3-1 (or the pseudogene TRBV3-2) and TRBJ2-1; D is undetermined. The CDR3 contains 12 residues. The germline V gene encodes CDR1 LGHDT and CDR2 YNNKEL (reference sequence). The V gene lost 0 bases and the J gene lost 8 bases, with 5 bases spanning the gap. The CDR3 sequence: CASSQDTYEQFF. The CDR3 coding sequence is TGTGCCAGCAGCCAAGATACGTATGAGCAGTTCTTC.

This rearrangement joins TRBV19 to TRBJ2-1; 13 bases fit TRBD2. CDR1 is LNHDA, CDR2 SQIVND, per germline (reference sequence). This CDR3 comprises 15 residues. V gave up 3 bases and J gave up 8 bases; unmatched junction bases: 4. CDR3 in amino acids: CASSIGLAGVDEQFF. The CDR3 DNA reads TGTGCCAGTAGTATCGGACTAGCGGGAGTGGATGAGCAGTTCTTC. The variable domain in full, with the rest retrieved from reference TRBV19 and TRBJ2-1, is DGGITQSPKYLFRKEGQNVTLSCEQNLNHDAMYWYRQDPGQGLRLIYYSQIVNDFQKGDIAEGYSVSREKKESFPLTVTSAQKNPTAFYLCASSIGLAGVDEQFFGPGTRLTVL.